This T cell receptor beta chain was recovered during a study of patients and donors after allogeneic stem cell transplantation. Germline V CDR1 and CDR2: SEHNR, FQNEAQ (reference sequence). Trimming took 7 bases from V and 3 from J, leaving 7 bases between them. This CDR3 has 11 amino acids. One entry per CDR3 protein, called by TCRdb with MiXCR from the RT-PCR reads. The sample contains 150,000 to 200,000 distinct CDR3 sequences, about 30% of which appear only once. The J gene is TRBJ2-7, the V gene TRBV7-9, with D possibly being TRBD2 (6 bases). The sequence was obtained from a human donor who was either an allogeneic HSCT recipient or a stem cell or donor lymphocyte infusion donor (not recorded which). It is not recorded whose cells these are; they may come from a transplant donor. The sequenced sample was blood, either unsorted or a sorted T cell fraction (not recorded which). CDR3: CASTGGYEQYF. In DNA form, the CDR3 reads TGTGCCAGCACCGGGGGCTACGAGCAGTACTTC.